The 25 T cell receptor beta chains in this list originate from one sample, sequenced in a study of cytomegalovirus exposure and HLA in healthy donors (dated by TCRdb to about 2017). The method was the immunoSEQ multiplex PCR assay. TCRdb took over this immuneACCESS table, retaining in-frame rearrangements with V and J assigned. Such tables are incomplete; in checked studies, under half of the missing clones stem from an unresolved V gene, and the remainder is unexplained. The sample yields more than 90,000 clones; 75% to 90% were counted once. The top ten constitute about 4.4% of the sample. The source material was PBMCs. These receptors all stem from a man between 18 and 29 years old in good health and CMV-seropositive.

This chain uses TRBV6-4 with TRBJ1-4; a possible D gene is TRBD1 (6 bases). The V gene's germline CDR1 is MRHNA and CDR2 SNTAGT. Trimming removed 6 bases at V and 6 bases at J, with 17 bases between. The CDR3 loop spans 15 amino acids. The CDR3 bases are TGTGCCAGCAGCCCTCAAGGACAGTTTGATGAAAAACTGTTTTTT. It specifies CASSPQGQFDEKLFF.

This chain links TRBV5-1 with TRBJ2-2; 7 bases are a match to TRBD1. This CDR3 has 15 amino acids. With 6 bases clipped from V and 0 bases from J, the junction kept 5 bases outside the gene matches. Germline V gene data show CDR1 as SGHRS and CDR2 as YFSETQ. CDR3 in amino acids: CASTRDSSNTGELFF. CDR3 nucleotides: TGCGCCAGCACCCGGGACAGTTCGAACACCGGGGAGCTGTTTTTT.

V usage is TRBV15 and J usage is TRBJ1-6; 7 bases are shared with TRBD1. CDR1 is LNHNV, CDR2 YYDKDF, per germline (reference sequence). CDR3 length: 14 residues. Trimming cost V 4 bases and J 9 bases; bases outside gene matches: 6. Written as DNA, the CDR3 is TGTGCCACCAGCAAAAGACAGGGTACTTCACCCCTCCACTTT. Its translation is CATSKRQGTSPLHF. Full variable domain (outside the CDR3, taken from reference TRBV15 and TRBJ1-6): DAMVIQNPRYQVTQFGKPVTLSCSQTLNHNVMYWYQQKSSQAPKLLFHYYDKDFNNEADTPDNFQSRRPNTSFCFLDIRSPGLGDTAMYLCATSKRQGTSPLHFGNGTRLTVT.

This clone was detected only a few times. The DNA for the CDR3 is TGTGCCAGCAGTGCTCCGGGAGGGATACTAAATCAGCCCCAGCATTTT. It yields the protein CASSAPGGILNQPQHF. The V gene is TRBV2, the J gene TRBJ1-5; D gene unclear. Germline CDR1 is SNHLY and CDR2 is FYNNEI. This CDR3 is built from 16 residues. V lost 4 bases to trimming and J lost 4 bases, with 17 bases between them.

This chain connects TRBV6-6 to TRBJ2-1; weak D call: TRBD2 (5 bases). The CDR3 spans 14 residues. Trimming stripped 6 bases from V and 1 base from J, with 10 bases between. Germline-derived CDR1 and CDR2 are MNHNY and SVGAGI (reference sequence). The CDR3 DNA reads TGTGCCAGCAGCTCTGGGGAGTCCTACAATGAGCAGTTCTTC. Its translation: CASSSGESYNEQFF.

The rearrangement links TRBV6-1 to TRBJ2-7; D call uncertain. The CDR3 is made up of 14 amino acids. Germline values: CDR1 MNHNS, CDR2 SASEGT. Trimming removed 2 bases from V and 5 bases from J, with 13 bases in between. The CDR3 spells CASSESTKINEQYF. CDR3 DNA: TGTGCCAGCAGTGAAAGTACAAAGATCAACGAGCAGTACTTC.

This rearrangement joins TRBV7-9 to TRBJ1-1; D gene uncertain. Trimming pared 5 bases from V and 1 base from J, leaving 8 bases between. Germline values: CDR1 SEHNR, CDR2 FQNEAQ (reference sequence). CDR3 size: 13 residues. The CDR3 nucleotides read TGTGCCAGCAGCACATACAAGAACACTGAAGCTTTCTTT. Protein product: CASSTYKNTEAFF.

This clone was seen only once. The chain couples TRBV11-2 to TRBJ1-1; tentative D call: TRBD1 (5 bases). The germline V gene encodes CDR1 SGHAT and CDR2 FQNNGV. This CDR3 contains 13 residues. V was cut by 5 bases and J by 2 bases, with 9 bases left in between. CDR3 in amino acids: CASSLGANTEAFF. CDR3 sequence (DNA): TGTGCCAGCAGCCTAGGGGCAAACACTGAAGCTTTCTTT.

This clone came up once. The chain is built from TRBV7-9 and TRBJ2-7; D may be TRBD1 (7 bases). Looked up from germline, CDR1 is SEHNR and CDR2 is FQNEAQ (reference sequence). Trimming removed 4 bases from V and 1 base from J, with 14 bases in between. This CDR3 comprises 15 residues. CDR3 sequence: CASSYQGGFSYEQYF. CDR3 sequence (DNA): TGTGCCAGCAGCTACCAGGGGGGTTTTTCCTACGAGCAGTACTTC.

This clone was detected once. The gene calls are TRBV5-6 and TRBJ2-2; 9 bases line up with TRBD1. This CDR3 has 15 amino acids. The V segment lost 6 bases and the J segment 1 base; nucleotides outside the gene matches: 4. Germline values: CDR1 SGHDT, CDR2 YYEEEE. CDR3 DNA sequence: TGTGCCAGCAACCCGACAGGGGGGAACACCGGGGAGCTGTTTTTT. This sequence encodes CASNPTGGNTGELFF.

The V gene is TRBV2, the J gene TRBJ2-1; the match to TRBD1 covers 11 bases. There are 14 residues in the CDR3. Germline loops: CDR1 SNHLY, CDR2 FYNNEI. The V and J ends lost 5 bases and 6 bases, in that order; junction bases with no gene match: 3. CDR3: CASSYGTGGNEQFF. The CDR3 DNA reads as TGTGCCAGCAGTTACGGGACAGGGGGCAATGAGCAGTTCTTC.

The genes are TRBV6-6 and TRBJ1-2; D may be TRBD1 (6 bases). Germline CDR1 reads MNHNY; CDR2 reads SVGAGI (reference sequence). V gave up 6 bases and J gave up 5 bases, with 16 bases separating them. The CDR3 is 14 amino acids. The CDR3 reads CASSTGGAYYGYTF. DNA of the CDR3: TGTGCCAGCAGCACCGGGGGGGCCTATTATGGCTACACCTTC.

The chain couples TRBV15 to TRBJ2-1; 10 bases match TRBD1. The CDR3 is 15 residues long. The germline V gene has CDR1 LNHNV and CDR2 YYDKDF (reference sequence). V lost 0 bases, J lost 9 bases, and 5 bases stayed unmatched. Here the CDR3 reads CATSRDRDRGFEQFF. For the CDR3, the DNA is TGTGCCACCAGCAGAGATCGGGACAGGGGTTTTGAGCAGTTCTTC.

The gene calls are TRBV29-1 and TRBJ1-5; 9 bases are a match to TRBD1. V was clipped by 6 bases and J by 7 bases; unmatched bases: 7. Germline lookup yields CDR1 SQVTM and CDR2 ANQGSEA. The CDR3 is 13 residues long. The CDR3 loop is CSVRDRAGQPQHF. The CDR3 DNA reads TGCAGCGTAAGGGACAGGGCGGGACAGCCCCAGCATTTT.

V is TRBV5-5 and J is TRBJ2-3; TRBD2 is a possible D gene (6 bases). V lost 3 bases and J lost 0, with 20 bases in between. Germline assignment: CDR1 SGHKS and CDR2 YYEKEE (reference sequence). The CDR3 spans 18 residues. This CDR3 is CASSSFGVAGPSTDTQYF. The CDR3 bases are TGTGCCAGCAGCTCCTTCGGGGTGGCGGGACCTAGCACAGATACGCAGTATTTT.

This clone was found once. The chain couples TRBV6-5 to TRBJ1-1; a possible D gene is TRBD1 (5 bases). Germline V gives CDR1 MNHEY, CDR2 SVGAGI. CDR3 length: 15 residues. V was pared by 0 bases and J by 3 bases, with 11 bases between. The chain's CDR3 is CASSYSGRGYTEAFF. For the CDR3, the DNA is TGTGCCAGCAGTTACTCCGGGCGGGGGTACACTGAAGCTTTCTTT.

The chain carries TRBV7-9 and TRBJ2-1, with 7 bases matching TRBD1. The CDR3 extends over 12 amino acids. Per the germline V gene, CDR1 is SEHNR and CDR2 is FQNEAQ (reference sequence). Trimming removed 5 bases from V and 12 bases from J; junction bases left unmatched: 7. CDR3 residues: CASSDDREWQFF. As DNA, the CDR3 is TGTGCCAGCAGCGACGACAGGGAATGGCAGTTCTTC.

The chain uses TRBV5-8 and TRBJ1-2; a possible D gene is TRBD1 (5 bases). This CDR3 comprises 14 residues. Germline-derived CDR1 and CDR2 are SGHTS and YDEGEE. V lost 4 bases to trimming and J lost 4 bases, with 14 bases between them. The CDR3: CASSLPDTGYGYTF. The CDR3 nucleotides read TGTGCCAGCAGCCTCCCGGACACTGGCTATGGCTACACCTTC.

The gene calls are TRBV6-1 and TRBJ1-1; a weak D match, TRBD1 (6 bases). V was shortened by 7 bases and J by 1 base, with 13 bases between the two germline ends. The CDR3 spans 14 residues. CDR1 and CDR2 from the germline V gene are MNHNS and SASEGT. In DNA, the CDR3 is TGTGCCAGCACTCTCCAACAGGGGAACACTGAAGCTTTCTTT. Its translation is CASTLQQGNTEAFF.

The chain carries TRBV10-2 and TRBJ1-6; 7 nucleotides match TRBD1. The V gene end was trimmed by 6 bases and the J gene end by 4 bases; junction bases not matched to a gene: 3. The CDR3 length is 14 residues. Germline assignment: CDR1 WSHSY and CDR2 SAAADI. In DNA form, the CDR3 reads TGCGCCAGCAGGGCGACAGGGTATAATTCACCCCTCCACTTT. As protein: CASRATGYNSPLHF.

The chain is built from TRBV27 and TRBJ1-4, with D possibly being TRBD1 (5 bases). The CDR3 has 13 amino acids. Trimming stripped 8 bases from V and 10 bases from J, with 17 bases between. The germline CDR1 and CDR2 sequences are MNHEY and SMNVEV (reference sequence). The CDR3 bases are TGTGCCAGCTGGGGGGATACGGACCGAAAACTGTTTTTT. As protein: CASWGDTDRKLFF.

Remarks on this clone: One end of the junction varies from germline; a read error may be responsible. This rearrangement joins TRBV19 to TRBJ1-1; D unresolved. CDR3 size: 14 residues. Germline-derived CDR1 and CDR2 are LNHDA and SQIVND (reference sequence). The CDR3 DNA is TGCCTTTCAACCGATTTACCCCTCGGGACTGAAGCTTTCTTT. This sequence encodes CLSTDLPLGTEAFF.

CDR3 region: CASSAEEITEAFF. The CDR3 DNA reads TGTGCCAGCAGTGCTGAAGAGATTACTGAAGCTTTCTTT. The rearrangement uses TRBV2 and TRBJ1-1; no reliable D call. In germline, CDR1 is SNHLY, CDR2 FYNNEI. V shed 4 bases and J shed 5 bases, with 11 bases lying between them. This CDR3 is 13 amino acids long.

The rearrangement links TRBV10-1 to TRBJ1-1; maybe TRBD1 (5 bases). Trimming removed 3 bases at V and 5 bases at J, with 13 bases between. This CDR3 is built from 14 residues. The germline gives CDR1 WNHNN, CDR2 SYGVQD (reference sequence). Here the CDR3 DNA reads TGCGCCAGCAGTGACCCGAGGAGGGGTACTGAAGCTTTCTTT. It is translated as CASSDPRRGTEAFF.

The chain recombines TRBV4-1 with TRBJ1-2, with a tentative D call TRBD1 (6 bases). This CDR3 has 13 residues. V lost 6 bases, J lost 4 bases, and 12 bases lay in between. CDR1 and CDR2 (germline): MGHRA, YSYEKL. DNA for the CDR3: TGCGCCAGCAGGGAGGCAGGGGCCTATGGCTACACCTTC. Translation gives CASREAGAYGYTF.